This note documents a single T cell receptor (beta chain) sequence. Its antigen is unknown. The repertoire was sequenced with immunoSEQ multiplex PCR; TCRdb's copy has only in-frame clones and lacks some. The sample lists about 69,000 clones, about 80% occurring once. Germline lookup yields CDR1 MNHEY and CDR2 SVGAGI. This CDR3 region has 15 residues. Trimming left V 7 bases short and J 0 bases short, with 15 bases between. Pools of viral peptides were used by the ViraFEST assay to expand antigen-specific CD4+ T cells ahead of sequencing. When about ten days of culture had elapsed, CD4+ T cells were isolated. Each person got two doses of an mRNA SARS-CoV-2 vaccine, BNT162b2 or mRNA-1273. This record comes from a study of vaccination effects on CD4 cells after COVID-19. Findings and caveats of the study: A shortage of convalescent patients and an absence of early post-infection timepoints characterized the study.

Here the sequenced sample was CD4+ T cells from PBMCs cultured with HCoV-OC43 spike peptides, taken after COVID-19 vaccination. Subset specified: HCoV-OC43 spike overlapping peptide pool stimulation. This sequence was found in a human donor who received a COVID-19 vaccine. The chain links TRBV6-5 to TRBJ1-2; no clear D. The CDR3 loop is CASKLMAYSNYGYTF. The DNA for the CDR3 is TGTGCCAGCAAATTGATGGCCTACTCTAACTATGGCTACACCTTC.